The present T cell receptor (beta chain) was sequenced within a study of T cells after yellow fever vaccination. This clonotype has a handful of counts. As yet, its antigen is unknown. Findings and caveats of the study: Most clones from primary vaccination were detected again post-booster (roughly 95% CD4, about 88% CD8).

This CDR3 contains 13 residues. CDR1 is SGHTA and CDR2 is FQGNSA in the germline V gene. The germline V and J ends were trimmed by 4 bases and 5 bases, with 11 bases remaining between them. One entry per CDR3 protein results from TCRdb running MiXCR on the 5' RACE reads. The table shows hundreds of thousands of distinct CDR3 sequences, with about 5.2% occurring only once. The chain recombines TRBV7-2 with TRBJ1-1; D gene uncertain. The sequence was collected from a man between 18 and 29 years old who received the YFV17D yellow fever vaccine. The starting material was CD4+ T cells sorted from PBMCs, obtained on the day of the yellow fever booster vaccination. The CDR3 region is CASSSQFGTEAFF. The DNA of the CDR3 is TGTGCCAGCAGCTCTCAATTTGGGACTGAAGCTTTCTTT.